Described below is a single T cell receptor (beta chain) sequence and its context. Its antigen remains unknown. Germline CDR1 MNHNY, CDR2 SVGAGI (reference sequence). The CDR3 loop spans 12 amino acids. The V and J ends lost 6 bases and 6 bases respectively, with 12 bases between them. This specimen belongs to a study of shared clonotypes between healthy human individuals. Background on the study: Donors had three CD4 naive, three CD4 memory, two CD8 naive and one CD8 memory plate apiece. The study, taken as a whole, reports: The expectation was that sequencing depth would affect clonotype sharing among donors.

Repertoires were generated with immunoSEQ multiplex PCR, while TCRdb's copy carries only in-frame clones and drops some. The sample shows approximately 2,000,000 clones, around 90% of them seen only once. This clonotype was sampled from a man aged 18-30 years in good health. Some clones in this sample may be carry-over from other donors' samples. The gene calls are TRBV6-6 and TRBJ2-7; no reliable D call. Sequencing was carried out using naive CD4+ T cells from PBMCs. Subset reported: CD45RA+ positively selected. The CDR3 sequence is CASRNHKAEQYF. CDR3 DNA sequence: TGTGCCAGCAGAAACCACAAGGCCGAGCAGTACTTC.